This T cell receptor beta chain is drawn from a study of T cell responses to AZD1222 COVID-19 vaccine. General study findings and limits: Spike as a whole was targeted by vaccine-associated CD4 TCRs, dominant at 160-218 and 743-854. Baseline serostatus was positive in only six or seven AZD1222 recipients.

This clone has a single count. The antigen remains undetermined. The data were produced by immunoSEQ multiplex PCR, yet TCRdb's version contains in-frame clones alone and is incomplete. This table holds about 120,000 clones, 70% to 90% found once. The germline gives CDR1 MNHEY, CDR2 SVGAGI. This CDR3 has 12 amino acids. Trimming pared 7 bases from V and 7 bases from J, leaving 10 bases between. Sequenced here: peripheral blood, sampled 28 days after the second AZD1222 dose. This receptor was identified in an adult who received the AZD1222 COVID-19 vaccine. The chain links TRBV6-5 to TRBJ1-4; D remains ambiguous. The CDR3 loop is CASKNGGEKLFF. As DNA, the CDR3 is TGTGCCAGCAAGAACGGCGGTGAAAAACTGTTTTTT.